The rows below give T cell receptor beta chains drawn from one sample of a study of metastatic and nonmetastatic thyroid tumors. MiXCR reprocessed the PCR reads for TCRdb. The top ten hold about a quarter of the sample, which has about 25,000 clones, more than 20% seen once. The sequencing sample was made of blood. These receptors were taken from a male donor with papillary thyroid cancer or a benign thyroid nodule (not recorded which). Some clones in this sample may be carry-over from other donors' samples. The CDR3 runs from the conserved cysteine through the conserved F or W. A D gene is named only where the DNA matches it firmly. Some rows have no size entry. The others give once, few or many, or a class for an expanded clone.

CDR3 protein,CDR3 DNA,D gene,V gene,clone size,J gene
CASSEGPDNEQFF,TGTGCCAGCAGCGAGGGGCCGGACAATGAGCAGTTCTTC,-,TRBV7-2,-,TRBJ2-1
CASSSSPSGRTISYEQYF,TGTGCCAGCAGTTCTAGTCCTAGCGGGAGAACCATCTCCTACGAGCAGTACTTC,TRBD2,TRBV12-3/TRBV12-4,-,TRBJ2-7
CAWSTAGYYNSPLHF,TGTGCCTGGAGTACGGCGGGATACTATAATTCACCCCTTCACTTT,-,TRBV30,-,TRBJ1-6
CASDVAGGFPGELFF,TGCGCCAGCGACGTAGCGGGAGGGTTCCCCGGGGAGCTGTTTTTT,TRBD2,TRBV5-1,many,TRBJ2-2
CASSSGDRAYEQYF,TGTGCCAGCAGCTCTGGGGACAGAGCCTACGAGCAGTACTTC,TRBD1,TRBV7-9,many,TRBJ2-7
CASTVPRTGGGKPGKNTEAFF,TGTGCCAGCACCGTGCCCCGAACCGGCGGAGGGAAACCGGGGAAGAACACTGAAGCTTTCTTT,-,TRBV25-1,-,TRBJ1-1
CASSLGTGRGQPQHF,TGCGCCAGCAGCCTCGGGACAGGGAGAGGGCAGCCCCAGCATTTT,TRBD1,TRBV5-1,many,TRBJ1-5
CAWSVIGQGLNTEAFF,TGTGCCTGGAGTGTAATAGGGCAGGGGTTAAACACTGAAGCTTTCTTT,-,TRBV30,many,TRBJ1-1
CASIWGTGNTEAFF,TGTGCCAGCATTTGGGGGACAGGGAACACTGAAGCTTTCTTT,TRBD1,TRBV7-9,many,TRBJ1-1
CASSLRGGADTEAFF,TGTGCCAGCAGCTTGAGGGGGGGCGCGGACACTGAAGCTTTCTTT,-,TRBV7-2,many,TRBJ1-1
CASSPSQF,TGCGCCAGCAGCCCCTCCCAGTTT,-,TRBV5-1,many,TRBJ1-6
CASSQEEGAGVSDTQYF,TGCGCCAGCAGCCAAGAAGAAGGGGCTGGAGTATCAGATACGCAGTATTTT,-,TRBV4-3,once,TRBJ2-3
CASRPQHITSTDTQYF,TGTGCCAGCAGGCCACAGCACATCACTAGCACAGATACGCAGTATTTT,-,TRBV6-1,many,TRBJ2-3
CASSQERVGYTF,TGCGCCAGCAGCCAAGAGAGGGTCGGCTACACCTTC,-,TRBV4-1,many,TRBJ1-2
CASSPLGHSYERYF,TGTGCCAGCAGCCCCCTTGGGCACTCCTACGAGCGGTACTTC,-,TRBV7-2,many,TRBJ2-7
CASSRTGWGAGELFF,TGTGCCAGCAGTCGGACAGGGTGGGGGGCCGGGGAGCTGTTTTTT,TRBD1,TRBV25-1,few,TRBJ2-2
CASSPGLASVYNEQFF,TGTGCCAGCAGCCCTGGACTAGCGTCCGTCTACAATGAGCAGTTCTTC,TRBD2,TRBV9,many,TRBJ2-1
CASSPHVEVDSPLHF,TGTGCCAGCAGTCCTCACGTGGAAGTGGATTCACCCCTCCACTTT,-,TRBV28,-,TRBJ1-6
CASSLPGGDAEAFF,TGTGCCAGCAGCTTACCGGGGGGGGACGCCGAAGCTTTCTTT,-,TRBV7-9,once,TRBJ1-1
CASSTPWGTGNTGELFF,TGTGCCAGCAGTACCCCGTGGGGTACGGGGAACACCGGGGAGCTGTTTTTT,-,TRBV28,many,TRBJ2-2
CASSQDQSGEGKLFF,TGTGCCAGCAGCCAAGATCAGTCCGGGGAGGGAAAACTGTTTTTT,-,TRBV4-2,many,TRBJ1-4
CASSLTGLTSYEQYF,TGTGCCAGCAGCCTAACGGGACTAACATCCTACGAGCAGTACTTC,TRBD2,TRBV7-9,many,TRBJ2-7
CASSQLKLGRYNEQFF,TGTGCCAGCAGCCAGCTAAAACTTGGTCGGTACAATGAGCAGTTCTTC,-,TRBV14,many,TRBJ2-1
CASIPLGTGITEAFF,TGTGCCAGCATTCCCTTAGGGACAGGGATCACTGAAGCTTTCTTT,TRBD1,TRBV6-1,many,TRBJ1-1
CASSEERERRQYF,TGTGCCAGCAGCGAGGAGCGGGAGAGAAGGCAGTACTTC,TRBD2,TRBV11-1,many,TRBJ2-7
CASGRRDGYTF,TGTGCCAGCGGGAGAAGAGATGGCTACACCTTC,-,TRBV27,many,TRBJ1-2
CASSLGLAGAPEQFF,TGTGCCAGCAGTTTAGGTCTAGCGGGAGCTCCTGAGCAGTTCTTC,TRBD2,TRBV12-3/TRBV12-4,many,TRBJ2-1
CSARDRGALALHF,TGCAGTGCTAGAGATCGAGGGGCCTTAGCCCTCCACTTT,-,TRBV20-1,many,TRBJ1-6
CASSPWGGSYEQYF,TGTGCCAGCAGCCCCTGGGGGGGATCCTACGAGCAGTACTTC,TRBD2,TRBV28,-,TRBJ2-7
CASSRGSEGSEKLFF,TGCGCCAGCAGCCGTGGCTCGGAAGGGAGTGAAAAACTGTTTTTT,-,TRBV4-1,many,TRBJ1-4
CASSLGLAGQYNEQFF,TGTGCCAGCAGCTTAGGCCTAGCGGGACAGTACAATGAGCAGTTCTTC,TRBD2,TRBV11-2,many,TRBJ2-1
CSAPHEGGLNTEAFF,TGCAGTGCTCCCCACGAAGGGGGCCTGAACACTGAAGCTTTCTTT,TRBD1,TRBV20-1,-,TRBJ1-1
CASSLDQETQYF,TGCGCCAGCAGCTTGGACCAAGAGACCCAGTACTTC,-,TRBV5-1,many,TRBJ2-5
CAGSSNSGGRTDTQYF,TGTGCCGGCAGTTCAAATAGCGGGGGAAGGACAGATACGCAGTATTTT,TRBD2,TRBV2,many,TRBJ2-3
CASSPRTSGIYEQYF,TGTGCCAGCAGTCCGAGGACTAGCGGTATCTACGAGCAGTACTTC,TRBD2,TRBV28,few,TRBJ2-7
CAWSRGTGELFF,TGTGCCTGGAGTCGGGGGACCGGGGAGCTGTTTTTT,-,TRBV30,many,TRBJ2-2
CASGPGGAVNTGELFF,TGTGCTAGTGGCCCCGGGGGGGCCGTGAACACCGGGGAGCTGTTTTTT,TRBD2,TRBV12-5,many,TRBJ2-2
CASSSPMDSGMFSYEQYF,TGTGCCAGCAGCTCCCCGATGGATAGCGGGATGTTCTCCTACGAGCAGTACTTC,TRBD2,TRBV13,many,TRBJ2-7
CASSQVEGLGNTEAFF,TGTGCCAGCAGCCAAGTCGAGGGGCTTGGGAACACTGAAGCTTTCTTT,-,TRBV11-1,many,TRBJ1-1
CASSEGGNTIYF,TGTGCCAGCAGTGAAGGTGGAAACACCATATATTTT,-,TRBV2,many,TRBJ1-3
CASSVGAGEAYEEYF,TGTGCCAGCAGCGTTGGGGCAGGTGAGGCCTACGAGGAGTACTTC,-,TRBV9,-,TRBJ2-7
CASSSRDSASTDTQYF,TGTGCCAGCAGCTCGAGGGACAGTGCTAGCACAGATACGCAGTATTTT,TRBD1,TRBV13,many,TRBJ2-3
CASSGGITYEQYF,TGTGCCAGCAGCGGGGGTATAACTTACGAGCAGTACTTC,-,TRBV11-3,-,TRBJ2-7
CASSLDGWFEQYF,TGCGCCAGCAGCTTGGATGGGTGGTTCGAGCAGTACTTC,-,TRBV5-1,once,TRBJ2-7
CASSSQARGYTF,TGTGCCAGCAGCTCACAGGCTCGGGGCTACACCTTC,-,TRBV5-4,many,TRBJ1-2
CAISETEGGGTGELFF,TGTGCCATCAGTGAAACAGAAGGAGGGGGCACCGGGGAGCTGTTTTTT,-,TRBV10-3,few,TRBJ2-2
CSARDSAGPMNTEAFF,TGCAGTGCTAGAGACTCGGCCGGTCCCATGAACACTGAAGCTTTCTTT,-,TRBV20-1,many,TRBJ1-1
CASSLGQGNYGYTF,TGTGCCAGCAGCCTTGGACAGGGGAACTATGGCTACACCTTC,TRBD1,TRBV16,few,TRBJ1-2
CSARDGQETEAFF,TGCAGTGCTAGAGACGGGCAGGAGACTGAAGCTTTCTTT,-,TRBV20-1,-,TRBJ1-1
CASSFENYGYTF,TGCGCCAGCAGCTTCGAAAACTATGGCTACACCTTC,-,TRBV5-1,many,TRBJ1-2
CAWTAGNTDTQYF,TGTGCCTGGACAGCGGGGAACACAGATACGCAGTATTTT,TRBD2,TRBV30,many,TRBJ2-3
CASSLGQFNTEAFF,TGCGCCAGCAGCTTGGGACAGTTCAACACTGAAGCTTTCTTT,-,TRBV5-1,many,TRBJ1-1
CASSTQGARTEAFF,TGTGCCAGTAGTACTCAGGGGGCGCGCACTGAAGCTTTCTTT,TRBD1,TRBV19,many,TRBJ1-1
CASSGAGDSEKLFF,TGTGCCAGCAGTGGGGCAGGGGATAGTGAAAAACTGTTTTTT,-,TRBV6-1,many,TRBJ1-4
CASRWGGGSFAETQYF,TGTGCCAGCAGGTGGGGTGGCGGGAGTTTTGCGGAGACCCAGTACTTC,TRBD2,TRBV2,many,TRBJ2-5
CSAGQGFQDEQYF,TGCAGTGCTGGGCAGGGATTCCAGGACGAGCAGTACTTC,-,TRBV20-1,large,TRBJ2-7
CASSPAGHADTQYF,TGTGCCAGCAGCCCCGCAGGGCATGCAGATACGCAGTATTTT,-,TRBV6-1,many,TRBJ2-3
CSASLTGLNYGYTF,TGCAGTGCTAGTCTGACAGGGCTCAACTATGGCTACACCTTC,TRBD1,TRBV20-1,few,TRBJ1-2
CATPQGSGGTNTGELFF,TGTGCCACCCCCCAAGGGTCGGGGGGAACGAACACCGGGGAGCTGTTTTTT,TRBD2,TRBV28,-,TRBJ2-2
CASSQEVVVTGASGYTF,TGTGCCAGCAGCCAAGAAGTAGTCGTGACAGGGGCTTCTGGCTACACCTTC,TRBD1,TRBV4-2,many,TRBJ1-2